Each of the 21 T cell receptor beta chains below was sequenced from the same sample in a study of blood T cell repertoires in COVID-19. Using immunoSEQ multiplex PCR, the repertoire was profiled, and TCRdb retains in-frame clones only, with some absent. The profile shows about 80,000 clones, approximately 88% of them singletons. Sample: peripheral blood. Receptors originate from a woman aged 80 or over with acute or convalescent COVID-19.

DNA for the CDR3: TGTGCCAGCAGCCACAGACAGGGGGAAAGACAGTTCTTC. As protein: CASSHRQGERQFF. V and J are TRBV5-6 and TRBJ2-1; 9 bases are shared with TRBD1. From germline, CDR1 is SGHDT and CDR2 YYEEEE. The CDR3 is 13 residues long. V dropped 4 bases and J dropped 13; count of bases not matched to a gene: 9.

The chain has TRBV4-1 and TRBJ2-1; 13 positions match TRBD2. The CDR3 length is 18 residues. With 1 base clipped from V and 3 bases from J, the junction kept 6 bases outside the gene matches. The germline V gene has CDR1 MGHRA and CDR2 YSYEKL. CDR3 amino acids: CASSQVGLAGDFYNEQFF. CDR3 nucleotide sequence: TGCGCCAGCAGCCAAGTTGGACTAGCGGGAGACTTCTACAATGAGCAGTTCTTC.

The gene calls are TRBV5-1 and TRBJ1-4; 7 positions match TRBD1. J lost 2 bases, V lost 5 bases, and 15 bases had no gene match. Germline assignment: CDR1 SGHRS and CDR2 YFSETQ. There are 18 residues in the CDR3. Written as DNA, the CDR3 is TGCGCCAGCAGGGGAATACCGGGACAGACGGGGACTAATGAAAAACTGTTTTTT. Its protein is CASRGIPGQTGTNEKLFF.

The rearrangement links TRBV11-2 to TRBJ2-3; possibly TRBD2 for D (5 bases). CDR3 length: 14 amino acids. Trimming left V 5 bases short and J 0 bases short, with 9 bases between. CDR1 and CDR2 (germline): SGHAT, FQNNGV. The CDR3 DNA follows: TGTGCCAGCAGCGTAGCGTCTAGCACAGATACGCAGTATTTT. Its protein is CASSVASSTDTQYF.

V gene TRBV5-1 combines with J gene TRBJ2-3, with 11 bases fitting TRBD2. The CDR3 consists of 16 residues. J gave up 4 bases and V 0 bases, and 4 bases lay outside the gene matches. Germline V lookup: CDR1 SGHRS, CDR2 YFSETQ. The CDR3, as DNA: TGCGCCAGCAGCTTGGATCCTAGCGGGAGGTCAGATACGCAGTATTTT. Its translation: CASSLDPSGRSDTQYF.

The V gene is TRBV30, the J gene TRBJ2-5, with TRBD2 as a possible D gene (6 bases). V was trimmed by 5 bases and J by 1 base, leaving 11 bases between them. This CDR3 is built from 13 residues. CDR1 is GTSNPN, CDR2 SVGIG, per germline (reference sequence). CDR3 sequence (DNA): TGTGCCTGGGAAGACGGGGGCCAAGAGACCCAGTACTTC. The encoded protein is CAWEDGGQETQYF.

Concerning this clone: Different DNA sequences within this sample yield the same CDR3. The chain joins TRBV6-5 to TRBJ1-1; 8 bases are a match to TRBD1. V shed 6 bases and J 2 bases; nucleotides not matched to a gene: 2. The CDR3 is 13 residues long. Germline-derived CDR1 and CDR2 are MNHEY and SVGAGI. The CDR3 is CASRQGANTEAFF. DNA for the CDR3: TGTGCCAGCAGGCAGGGGGCAAACACTGAAGCTTTCTTT.

The table lists this clone with a count of one. The rearrangement uses TRBV5-1 and TRBJ2-1; the match to TRBD2 covers 8 bases. The CDR3 has 17 amino acids. Germline V gene lookup returns CDR1 SGHRS and CDR2 YFSETQ. Losses at the gene ends were 2 bases for V and 6 bases for J; bases not matched to a gene: 13. DNA of the CDR3: TGCGCCAGCAGCTTTCGCCTCAGCGGGAGCGCCTCCAATGAGCAGTTCTTC. It encodes CASSFRLSGSASNEQFF.

The chain has TRBV2 and TRBJ2-1; 10 nucleotides agree with TRBD1. J was trimmed by 3 bases and V by 7 bases; bases with no gene match: 6. The CDR3 covers 15 residues. The germline CDR1 and CDR2 sequences are SNHLY and FYNNEI. The CDR3 sequence: CASKLGQGIYNEQFF. The CDR3 DNA is TGTGCCAGCAAACTGGGACAGGGGATCTACAATGAGCAGTTCTTC.

This chain joins TRBV18 and TRBJ2-7, with 12 bases matching TRBD2. Trimming cost V 3 bases and J 1 base; bases outside gene matches: 1. From germline, CDR1 is KGHSH and CDR2 LQKENI. This CDR3 has 15 residues. CDR3 region: CASSPTSGSSYEQYF. As DNA, the CDR3 is TGTGCCAGCTCACCGACTAGCGGGAGTTCCTACGAGCAGTACTTC.

The genes are TRBV5-6 and TRBJ2-4; 9 nucleotides match TRBD1. Trimming took 1 base from V and 2 from J; bases not matched to a gene: 10. Germline V gene lookup returns CDR1 SGHDT and CDR2 YYEEEE. This CDR3 is built from 18 residues. The CDR3 nucleotides are TGTGCCAGCAGCTTGAAGGGACAGGGAGGTATGTCCAAAAACATTCAGTACTTC. It is translated as CASSLKGQGGMSKNIQYF.

The chain's CDR3 is CSVASNYGYTF. CDR3 bases: TGCAGCGTTGCTAGTAACTATGGCTACACCTTC. The gene calls are TRBV29-1 and TRBJ1-2; the D is unclear. The germline V gene encodes CDR1 SQVTM and CDR2 ANQGSEA. The CDR3 runs to 11 residues. V was cut by 4 bases and J by 1 base, with 4 bases left in between.

The rearrangement joins TRBV7-3 to TRBJ2-1, with no clear D. The V gene lost 1 base and the J gene lost 7 bases, with 8 bases spanning the gap. Germline V gene lookup returns CDR1 SGHTA and CDR2 FQGTGA. The CDR3 has 13 residues. Here the CDR3 reads CASSLSPGNEQFF. Here the CDR3 DNA reads TGTGCCAGCAGCTTAAGCCCGGGTAATGAGCAGTTCTTC. The complete variable domain, with remaining parts taken from reference TRBV7-3 and TRBJ2-1, reads GAGVSQTPSNKVTEKGKYVELRCDPISGHTALYWYRQSLGQGPEFLIYFQGTGAADDSGLPNDRFFAVRPEGSVSTLKIQRTERGDSAVYLCASSLSPGNEQFFGPGTRLTVL.

The genes are TRBV7-3 and TRBJ2-3; D is unresolved. The CDR3 is made up of 15 amino acids. Germline V gene sequence: CDR1 SGHTA, CDR2 FQGTGA. Trimming pared 1 base from V and 4 bases from J, leaving 12 bases between. CDR3 sequence: CASSLSGLSADTQYF. The CDR3 DNA sequence: TGTGCCAGCAGCTTAAGTGGGCTATCAGCAGATACGCAGTATTTT.

The J gene is TRBJ2-2, the V gene TRBV6-5, with D maybe TRBD2 (6 bases). The CDR3 spans 14 residues. V was cut by 6 bases and J by 5 bases, with 13 bases left in between. The germline V gene has CDR1 MNHEY and CDR2 SVGAGI. The CDR3: CASSLGGATGELFF. In nucleotides, the CDR3 is TGTGCCAGCAGCCTTGGAGGGGCTACCGGGGAGCTGTTTTTT.

The chain links TRBV30 to TRBJ2-7; D is possibly TRBD1 (6 bases). V lost 3 bases to trimming and J lost 6 bases, with 15 bases between them. The CDR3 loop spans 13 amino acids. Germline assignment: CDR1 GTSNPN and CDR2 SVGIG (reference sequence). In nucleotides, the CDR3 is TGTGCCTGGAGGATGACAGGATCCGGCGAGCAGTACTTC. Amino acid sequence: CAWRMTGSGEQYF.

The chain links TRBV2 to TRBJ1-4; D ambiguous. CDR1 is SNHLY, CDR2 FYNNEI, per germline. The CDR3 is 14 amino acids. With 2 bases removed from V and 5 bases from J, the gap between germline ends came to 9 bases. CDR3 sequence (DNA): TGTGCCAGCAGTGAAATCGGGTTAAATGAAAAACTGTTTTTT. It is translated as CASSEIGLNEKLFF.

The rearrangement joins TRBV2 to TRBJ2-3; TRBD1 is a possible D gene (6 bases). V lost 3 bases and J lost 5, with 9 bases in between. The CDR3 contains 13 residues. Per the germline V gene, CDR1 is SNHLY and CDR2 is FYNNEI. In nucleotides, the CDR3 is TGTGCCAGCAGTGATGGGGGACAAGATACGCAGTATTTT. Protein product: CASSDGGQDTQYF.

This clone has more than one count but fewer than ten. V gene TRBV3-1 (or the pseudogene TRBV3-2) combines with J gene TRBJ2-7, with a possible D match to TRBD1 (5 bases). From germline, CDR1 is LGHDT and CDR2 YNNKEL (reference sequence). The ends were cut back, 2 bases at V and 3 bases at J, with 14 bases in the middle. This CDR3 contains 15 residues. CDR3 region: CASSQRGRDSYEQYF. CDR3 nucleotide sequence: TGTGCCAGCAGCCAAAGGGGCAGGGATAGCTACGAGCAGTACTTC.

The J gene is TRBJ1-2, the V gene TRBV28; TRBD1 matches at 8 bases. Germline V CDR1 and CDR2: MDHEN, SYDVKM. This CDR3 spans 16 amino acids. Unmatched junction bases numbered 15, after V lost 6 bases and J lost 6 bases. In DNA, the CDR3 is TGTGCCAGCAGGTTCCCTCCGGCAGGGGGCGCGAATGGCTACACCTTC. Translated: CASRFPPAGGANGYTF.

This chain joins TRBV6-2 or TRBV6-3 and TRBJ2-2; 7 bases are a match to TRBD1. V lost 6 bases to trimming and J lost 8 bases; unmatched junction nucleotides: 12. Germline CDR1 and CDR2: MNHEY and SVGEGT. The CDR3 extends over 15 amino acids. CDR3 amino acids: CASSRGQPSRGELFF. Written as DNA, the CDR3 is TGTGCCAGCAGCCGGGGACAGCCATCAAGGGGGGAGCTGTTTTTT.